This record concerns one T cell receptor beta chain sequence. PCR was performed a second time for about 7 to 11 cycles using a sample-barcoded 5' primer and a J-beta primer mix. TCRdb re-called the 5' RACE reads through MiXCR, storing one row per CDR3 protein. Of 800,000 to 1,300,000 distinct CDR3 sequences listed, approximately 26% are singletons. The entry originates in a study of blood T cells in healthy people across ages. Trimming left V 5 bases short and J 3 bases short, with 20 bases between. The CDR3 extends over 18 amino acids. Germline V CDR1 and CDR2: SEHNR, FQNEAQ (reference sequence). The same specimen was also included in a second study, on T cells of mothers and their children.

This clonotype originated in a girl aged 2 to 10 in good health. The rearrangement uses TRBV7-9 and TRBJ1-6; D might be TRBD1 (5 bases). Sequenced material: blood. The CDR3 loop is CASSPKEGISGYNSPLHF. CDR3 coding DNA: TGTGCCAGCAGCCCTAAGGAGGGGATTTCCGGCTATAATTCACCCCTCCACTTT.